Below are 17 T cell receptor beta chains sequenced from a single sample in a study of blood T cell repertoires in COVID-19. Profiling relied on immunoSEQ multiplex PCR, and the TCRdb table lists in-frame clones only, not all of them. The sample has 110,000 or so clones, approximately 79% seen once; the top ten hold 2.5% to 3%. Material for sequencing was peripheral blood. These receptors originate from a man aged 45-65 years with acute or convalescent COVID-19.

The chain combines TRBV5-8 with TRBJ2-3, with D possibly matching TRBD1 (6 bases). This CDR3 spans 14 amino acids. Germline assignment: CDR1 SGHTS and CDR2 YDEGEE. Trimming pared 3 bases from V and 2 bases from J, leaving 10 bases between. The CDR3 sequence: CASSSRTATDTQYF. The CDR3, as DNA: TGTGCCAGCAGCTCCCGGACAGCCACAGATACGCAGTATTTT.

The chain is built from TRBV6-6 and TRBJ1-2, with 8 bases aligning to TRBD1. CDR1 and CDR2 (germline): MNHNY, SVGAGI (reference sequence). Losses at the gene ends were 6 bases for V and 2 bases for J; bases not matched to a gene: 8. CDR3 size: 15 residues. This chain's CDR3 is CASSKKQGVNYGYTF. In nucleotides, the CDR3 is TGTGCCAGCAGCAAAAAACAGGGGGTCAACTATGGCTACACCTTC.

This sequence joins TRBV5-6 and TRBJ2-4, with TRBD2 as a possible D gene (7 bases). CDR3 length equals 14 residues. The germline V gene encodes CDR1 SGHDT and CDR2 YYEEEE. V lost 4 bases to trimming and J lost 7 bases, with 15 bases between them. CDR3 nucleotides: TGTGCCAGCAGCCCGGGGGGCGCCAGGAACATTCAGTACTTC. The encoded protein is CASSPGGARNIQYF.

This sequence joins TRBV5-8 and TRBJ2-3; 7 nucleotides agree with TRBD1. Per germline, CDR1 SGHTS and CDR2 YDEGEE. This CDR3 region has 15 residues. With 2 bases clipped from V and 3 bases from J, the junction kept 6 bases outside the gene matches. DNA of the CDR3: TGTGCCAGCAGCTTCAGGGGGTCTTGGACAGATACGCAGTATTTT. Translating gives CASSFRGSWTDTQYF.

The chain links TRBV7-9 to TRBJ2-6; 12 bases align to TRBD1. Per the germline V gene, CDR1 is SEHNR and CDR2 is FQNEAQ (reference sequence). This CDR3 contains 18 residues. Unmatched junction bases numbered 1, after V lost 1 base and J lost 0 bases. This chain's CDR3 is CASSLGDRGLSGANVLTF. The CDR3 DNA reads TGTGCCAGCAGCTTAGGGGACAGGGGGCTCTCTGGGGCCAACGTCCTGACTTTC.

This sequence joins TRBV19 and TRBJ2-5, with D perhaps TRBD1 (5 bases). CDR3 size: 13 residues. Trimming took off 4 bases at V and 2 bases at J, with 8 bases between the two ends. In germline, CDR1 is LNHDA, CDR2 SQIVND (reference sequence). CDR3: CASSRGVQETQYF. In DNA, the CDR3 is TGTGCCAGTAGTAGGGGCGTTCAAGAGACCCAGTACTTC.

This clone appeared once. This chain joins TRBV5-1 and TRBJ2-7, with 9 bases fitting TRBD1. This CDR3 comprises 14 residues. Unmatched junction bases numbered 6, after V lost 2 bases and J lost 6 bases. Germline loops: CDR1 SGHRS, CDR2 YFSETQ. CDR3 coding DNA: TGCGCCAGCAGCTTAGGACAGGGGACGGGCGAGCAGTACTTC. It codes for CASSLGQGTGEQYF.

The chain has TRBV18 and TRBJ1-4; 8 bases agree with TRBD1. Trimming cost V 3 bases and J 3 bases; bases outside gene matches: 6. Germline CDR1 reads KGHSH; CDR2 reads LQKENI. The CDR3 spans 16 residues. The CDR3 DNA reads TGTGCCAGCTCACCCGTCCAGGACAGGGCTAATGAAAAACTGTTTTTT. Translation: CASSPVQDRANEKLFF. The variable domain in full, with the rest retrieved from reference TRBV18 and TRBJ1-4, is NAGVMQNPRHLVRRRGQEARLRCSPMKGHSHVYWYRQLPEEGLKFMVYLQKENIIDESGMPKERFSAEFPKEGPSILRIQQVVRGDSAAYFCASSPVQDRANEKLFFGSGTQLSVL.

The rearrangement uses TRBV12-3 or TRBV12-4 and TRBJ2-5; 9 bases are shared with TRBD1. The CDR3 runs to 13 residues. Unmatched junction bases numbered 2, after V lost 6 bases and J lost 3 bases. The CDR3 nucleotides read TGTGCCAGCAGAAGGACAGGGGAAGAGACCCAGTACTTC. This translates into CASRRTGEETQYF.

This clone was counted a single time. This sequence joins TRBV25-1 and TRBJ1-4, with TRBD1 matching 9 bases. CDR3 length: 17 residues. Germline lookup yields CDR1 MGHDK and CDR2 SYGVNS. With V trimmed by 1 base and J by 7 bases, 10 bases remained unmatched. DNA for the CDR3: TGTGCCAGCAGTGAATGGGACAGGGAGTCCTTATTTGAAAAACTGTTTTTT. Its translation: CASSEWDRESLFEKLFF.

This sequence joins TRBV11-2 and TRBJ1-1; no reliable D call. The CDR3 length is 13 residues. From germline, CDR1 is SGHAT and CDR2 FQNNGV. Trimming took 7 bases from V and 4 from J, leaving 13 bases between them. The CDR3 region is CASTPQAPTEAFF. CDR3 nucleotides: TGTGCCAGCACACCGCAGGCCCCCACTGAAGCTTTCTTT.

V gene TRBV9 combines with J gene TRBJ1-5; tentative D call: TRBD1 (5 bases). The V end lost 7 bases, the J end lost 1 base, and 9 bases lay between the germline ends. CDR3 length: 13 residues. Per germline, CDR1 SGDLS and CDR2 YYNGEE. CDR3 nucleotides: TGTGCCAGCGGGCAGGGAAGCAATCAGCCCCAGCATTTT. Its translation is CASGQGSNQPQHF. The entire variable domain, with the rest obtained from reference TRBV9 and TRBJ1-5, is as follows: DSGVTQTPKHLITATGQRVTLRCSPRSGDLSVYWYQQSLDQGLQFLIQYYNGEERAKGNILERFSAQQFPDLHSELNLSSLELGDSALYFCASGQGSNQPQHFGDGTRLSIL.

The rearrangement joins TRBV6-1 to TRBJ2-3, with 9 bases lining up with TRBD1. This CDR3 spans 19 amino acids. The V gene's germline CDR1 is MNHNS and CDR2 SASEGT. The J segment lost 0 bases and the V segment lost 3 bases, leaving 13 bases of the junction unmatched. The CDR3 here is CASSDLTKWTGDSTDTQYF. CDR3 coding DNA: TGTGCCAGCAGTGACCTGACGAAGTGGACAGGGGACAGCACAGATACGCAGTATTTT.

The J gene is TRBJ2-7, the V gene TRBV15; 7 bases map to TRBD1. CDR1 and CDR2 (germline): LNHNV, YYDKDF (reference sequence). There are 15 residues in the CDR3. Germline trimming cut 6 bases from V and 2 bases from J; bases unmatched to any gene: 10. The chain's CDR3 is CATSGQETRAYEQYF. CDR3 bases: TGTGCCACCAGTGGACAGGAAACAAGAGCCTACGAGCAGTACTTC.

The chain has TRBV15 and TRBJ2-1, with 10 bases that match TRBD1. V shed 8 bases and J 10 bases; nucleotides not matched to a gene: 5. This CDR3 contains 12 residues. CDR1 and CDR2 from the germline V gene are LNHNV and YYDKDF (reference sequence). CDR3 in amino acids: CATGTGVGEQFF. The DNA of the CDR3 is TGTGCCACCGGGACAGGGGTTGGGGAGCAGTTCTTC. Full variable domain (rest looked up from reference TRBV15 and TRBJ2-1): DAMVIQNPRYQVTQFGKPVTLSCSQTLNHNVMYWYQQKSSQAPKLLFHYYDKDFNNEADTPDNFQSRRPNTSFCFLDIRSPGLGDTAMYLCATGTGVGEQFFGPGTRLTVL.

This clone is a singleton in its sample. This chain links TRBV21-1 with TRBJ2-3; the table's D call, TRBD1, was not checked against the DNA. TRBV21-1 is described as a pseudogene. The CDR3 loop spans 16 amino acids. The CDR3 coding sequence is TGTGCCAGCATACAGCAGGAGACAGGGTGGGCAGATACGCAGTATTTT. It codes for CASIQQETGWADTQYF.

This clone was found once. The gene calls are TRBV12-3 or TRBV12-4 and TRBJ2-5, with D unresolved. V lost 3 bases to trimming and J lost 2 bases, with 7 bases between them. The CDR3 has 13 amino acids. The CDR3 coding sequence is TGTGCCAGCAGTTTCTCAACACAAGAGACCCAGTACTTC. Its translation is CASSFSTQETQYF.